This entry lists 25 T cell receptor beta chains sequenced from one sample in a study of T cell responses to AZD1222 COVID-19 vaccine. Profiled with immunoSEQ multiplex PCR; TCRdb holds only in-frame clones, not every one. The sample holds 150,000 or so clones, about 91% seen once. The material sequenced was peripheral blood, taken on day 0 of AZD1222 vaccination. These receptors were taken from an adult in good health.

CDR3 nucleotides: TGTGCCAGCAGTAGGGGAGGCGAGGGCTACGAGCAGTACTTC. This translates into CASSRGGEGYEQYF. The chain carries TRBV6-6 and TRBJ2-7; weak D call: TRBD2 (6 bases). V lost 5 bases and J 3 bases, leaving 14 bases between the germline ends. The CDR3 sequence is 14 residues long. CDR1 and CDR2 from the germline V gene are MNHNY and SVGAGI (reference sequence).

This chain connects TRBV4-2 to TRBJ2-1; 8 bases fit TRBD2. V dropped 1 base and J dropped 7; count of bases not matched to a gene: 9. This CDR3 region has 16 residues. Germline V gene data show CDR1 as LGHNA and CDR2 as YNFKEQ. CDR3 nucleotide sequence: TGTGCCAGCAGCCAAGCTGCGGGACTAGGGTCAAATGAGCAGTTCTTC. Protein product: CASSQAAGLGSNEQFF.

V and J are TRBV10-3 and TRBJ1-1, with D hard to call. The CDR3 contains 13 residues. V was pared by 7 bases and J by 0 bases, with 9 bases between. In germline, CDR1 is ENHRY, CDR2 SYGVKD. The CDR3 DNA sequence: TGTGCCATCAAGCCGTTAATGAACACTGAAGCTTTCTTT. Its protein is CAIKPLMNTEAFF.

The chain joins TRBV11-3 to TRBJ1-3; TRBD1 aligns across 7 bases. Germline assignment: CDR1 SGHNT and CDR2 YENEEA. Germline trimming cut 3 bases from V and 0 bases from J; bases unmatched to any gene: 5. The CDR3 is 16 residues long. The CDR3 coding sequence is TGTGCCAGCAGCTTCTCGACAGGGAGCTCTGGAAACACCATATATTTT. It translates to CASSFSTGSSGNTIYF. Complete variable domain (other parts from reference TRBV11-3 and TRBJ1-3): EAGVVQSPRYKIIEKKQPVAFWCNPISGHNTLYWYLQNLGQGPELLIRYENEEAVDDSQLPKDRFSAERLKGVDSTLKIQPAELGDSAVYLCASSFSTGSSGNTIYFGEGSWLTVV.

The chain joins TRBV30 to TRBJ2-5; D perhaps matches TRBD1 (5 bases). Germline loops: CDR1 GTSNPN, CDR2 SVGIG (reference sequence). The CDR3 is 11 amino acids. The CDR3 DNA is TGTGCTCTCAGGGTCCAAGAGACCCAGTACTTC. This translates into CALRVQETQYF.

The chain is built from TRBV12-3 or TRBV12-4 and TRBJ1-1; 8 nucleotides line up with TRBD1. The CDR3 totals 13 residues. V trimming: 5 bases; J trimming: 4 bases; junction bases outside the gene matches: 3. The CDR3 DNA follows: TGTGCCAGCAGTCAAACAGGGGGCACTGAAGCTTTCTTT. This encodes CASSQTGGTEAFF.

The chain uses TRBV7-2 and TRBJ2-7, with TRBD2 identical over 11 bases. Looked up from germline, CDR1 is SGHTA and CDR2 is FQGNSA. The CDR3 length is 16 residues. With V trimmed by 1 base and J by 2 bases, 4 bases remained unmatched. The CDR3 loop reads CASSLVLAGGPYEQYF. In nucleotides, the CDR3 is TGTGCCAGCAGCTTAGTCCTAGCGGGAGGTCCCTACGAGCAGTACTTC. The variable domain in full, completed from reference TRBV7-2 and TRBJ2-7, reads GAGVSQSPSNKVTEKGKDVELRCDPISGHTALYWYRQSLGQGLEFLIYFQGNSAPDKSGLPSDRFSAERTGGSVSTLTIQRTQQEDSAVYLCASSLVLAGGPYEQYFGPGTRLTVT.

V and J are TRBV12-3 or TRBV12-4 and TRBJ2-7, with D hard to call. The CDR3 loop spans 9 amino acids. The ends were cut back, 7 bases at V and 7 bases at J, with 5 bases in the middle. The CDR3 DNA follows: TGTGCCAGCACCTTAGAGCAGTACTTC. Protein product: CASTLEQYF.

The chain couples TRBV7-3 to TRBJ2-3; the D is unclear. Germline CDR1 and CDR2: SGHTA and FQGTGA. The V end was cut by 3 bases, the J end by 0 bases, with 7 bases between. The CDR3 is 14 amino acids. CDR3 nucleotide sequence: TGTGCCAGCAGCTTGGGCCGTAGCACAGATACGCAGTATTTT. This encodes CASSLGRSTDTQYF.

J is TRBJ2-7 and V is TRBV13; D is uncertain. In germline, CDR1 is PRHDT, CDR2 FYEKMQ (reference sequence). Trimming removed 4 bases from V and 4 bases from J, with 17 bases in between. The CDR3 loop spans 15 amino acids. The CDR3 bases are TGTGCCAGCAGCTCGAGTCTCTCCCGGCTTTACGAGCAGTACTTC. Its protein product is CASSSSLSRLYEQYF.

For this clone: Other DNA variants within this sample encode the same CDR3. This chain links TRBV7-2 with TRBJ1-2; possible D gene TRBD1, 6 bases. Trimming removed 5 bases at V and 2 bases at J, with 9 bases between. In germline, CDR1 is SGHTA, CDR2 FQGNSA. This CDR3 contains 13 residues. CDR3 loop: CASSPTGNYGYTF. In nucleotides, the CDR3 is TGTGCCAGCAGCCCTACAGGGAACTATGGCTACACCTTC.

The rearrangement uses TRBV10-3 and TRBJ2-1, with TRBD1 matching over 9 bases. The CDR3 extends over 16 amino acids. Germline lookup yields CDR1 ENHRY and CDR2 SYGVKD. V lost 2 bases and J lost 7; bases outside the gene matches: 9. CDR3 in DNA: TGTGCCATCAGTGAGCAACAGGGGGCGCGATGGAATGAGCAGTTCTTC. Translated, it gives CAISEQQGARWNEQFF.

The chain joins TRBV10-3 to TRBJ2-5; D gene ambiguous. The CDR3 is 13 amino acids. Germline CDR1 ENHRY, CDR2 SYGVKD. V lost 4 bases and J 8 bases, leaving 14 bases between the germline ends. The CDR3 reads CAISGAGKRTQYF. Here the CDR3 DNA reads TGTGCCATCAGTGGTGCAGGCAAGAGAACCCAGTACTTC.

The chain joins TRBV11-3 to TRBJ2-5; 7 positions match TRBD2. Germline V lookup: CDR1 SGHNT, CDR2 YENEEA. This CDR3 spans 15 amino acids. With V trimmed by 3 bases and J by 2 bases, 6 bases remained unmatched. The CDR3 DNA reads as TGTGCCAGCAGCTTTTTAAGCGGGAAGCAAGAGACCCAGTACTTC. Translated, it gives CASSFLSGKQETQYF. Supplemented by reference TRBV11-3 and TRBJ2-5, the full variable domain reads EAGVVQSPRYKIIEKKQPVAFWCNPISGHNTLYWYLQNLGQGPELLIRYENEEAVDDSQLPKDRFSAERLKGVDSTLKIQPAELGDSAVYLCASSFLSGKQETQYFGPGTRLLVL.

This clone came up a few times. The chain links TRBV28 to TRBJ1-2; D unresolved. The germline V gene encodes CDR1 MDHEN and CDR2 SYDVKM. Trimming removed 6 bases at V and 1 base at J, with 27 bases between. The CDR3 length is 19 residues. The CDR3 is CASSSRRSGIGVLNYGYTF. The CDR3 region has the DNA TGTGCCAGCAGCTCACGACGCTCCGGAATCGGGGTTCTTAACTATGGCTACACCTTC.

The rearrangement links TRBV3-1 (or the pseudogene TRBV3-2) to TRBJ1-6; 8 positions match TRBD1. V was clipped by 1 base and J by 10 bases; unmatched bases: 6. CDR1 and CDR2 from the germline V gene are LGHDT and YNNKEL (reference sequence). CDR3 size: 15 residues. The CDR3: CASSQVGQGFSPLHF. CDR3 nucleotides: TGTGCCAGCAGCCAAGTTGGACAGGGTTTCTCACCCCTCCACTTT.

The chain carries TRBV19 and TRBJ2-4; possible D gene TRBD1, 6 bases. Trimming removed 2 bases from V and 3 bases from J, with 14 bases in between. This CDR3 has 16 residues. Germline V gene lookup returns CDR1 LNHDA and CDR2 SQIVND (reference sequence). The CDR3 DNA reads as TGTGCCAGTAGTATACAGGGGCCCGGGGTCAAAAACATTCAGTACTTC. Encoded protein: CASSIQGPGVKNIQYF. Full variable domain (missing parts from reference TRBV19 and TRBJ2-4): DGGITQSPKYLFRKEGQNVTLSCEQNLNHDAMYWYRQDPGQGLRLIYYSQIVNDFQKGDIAEGYSVSREKKESFPLTVTSAQKNPTAFYLCASSIQGPGVKNIQYFGAGTRLSVL.

The chain links TRBV30 to TRBJ1-2, with a weak D call TRBD1 (6 bases). Germline CDR1 is GTSNPN and CDR2 is SVGIG (reference sequence). The CDR3 sequence is 13 residues long. Trimming stripped 4 bases from V and 3 bases from J, with 12 bases between. The CDR3 DNA is TGTGCCTGGAACACGGACAGCTACTATGGCTACACCTTC. Amino acids: CAWNTDSYYGYTF.

This clone appeared a few times. This chain joins TRBV3-1 (or the pseudogene TRBV3-2) and TRBJ1-2; 8 bases match TRBD1. This CDR3 contains 14 residues. The germline V gene has CDR1 LGHDT and CDR2 YNNKEL (reference sequence). V lost 5 bases and J lost 2; bases outside the gene matches: 4. CDR3: CASSGQGANYGYTF. In DNA, the CDR3 is TGTGCCAGCAGCGGGCAGGGGGCGAACTATGGCTACACCTTC.

The V gene is TRBV12-3 or TRBV12-4, the J gene TRBJ2-5, with a possible D match to TRBD2 (6 bases). This CDR3 spans 12 amino acids. Trimming cost V 5 bases and J 12 bases, with 16 bases left between them. CDR3 loop: CASSLDRDSKYF. The DNA for the CDR3 is TGTGCCAGCAGTCTCGACCGGGACTCTAAGTACTTC.

The count of this clone is one. The chain is built from TRBV6-1 and TRBJ2-7; D is undetermined. With 0 bases removed from V and 2 bases from J, the gap between germline ends came to 8 bases. The CDR3 is 14 amino acids. The V gene's germline CDR1 is MNHNS and CDR2 SASEGT. In DNA, the CDR3 is TGTGCCAGCAGTGAAGCAGGGCTGGCCTACGAGCAGTACTTC. Its protein product is CASSEAGLAYEQYF.

This chain joins TRBV7-7 and TRBJ2-2; TRBD1 agrees at 8 bases. Germline trimming cut 5 bases from V and 0 bases from J; bases unmatched to any gene: 2. Germline V gives CDR1 SSHAT, CDR2 FNYEAQ (reference sequence). The CDR3 length is 15 residues. The CDR3 nucleotides are TGTGCCAGCAGCCCAGGGGGCCCGAACACCGGGGAGCTGTTTTTT. It translates to CASSPGGPNTGELFF.

CDR3 sequence: CASSLLTGELFF. The CDR3 DNA reads TGTGCCAGCAGTTTATTAACCGGGGAGCTGTTTTTT. The V call is TRBV27, the J call TRBJ2-2; D uncertain. CDR1 and CDR2 (germline): MNHEY, SMNVEV (reference sequence). This CDR3 region has 12 residues. The V gene lost 1 base and the J gene lost 5 bases, with 2 bases spanning the gap.

The gene calls are TRBV6-4 and TRBJ1-2; weak D call: TRBD1 (5 bases). The CDR3 covers 14 residues. Trimming removed 6 bases at V and 9 bases at J, with 20 bases between. From germline, CDR1 is MRHNA and CDR2 SNTAGT. The CDR3 sequence: CASSFRAGEVSYTF. CDR3 DNA sequence: TGTGCCAGCAGCTTCAGGGCCGGTGAGGTAAGCTACACCTTC.

The V and J genes are TRBV3-1 (or the pseudogene TRBV3-2) and TRBJ2-7; 8 bases are a match to TRBD2. Trimming at V came to 3 bases and at J to 4 bases, leaving 20 bases not matched to a gene. The germline V gene has CDR1 LGHDT and CDR2 YNNKEL (reference sequence). This CDR3 region has 19 residues. The CDR3 is CASSHEPYFVRTSFYEQYF. For the CDR3, the DNA is TGTGCCAGCAGCCATGAGCCCTACTTCGTCCGGACTAGCTTTTACGAGCAGTACTTC.